One T cell receptor beta chain is described in this entry. Its cognate antigen is unknown. The data belong to a study of cytomegalovirus exposure and HLA in healthy donors. The study, taken as a whole, reports: Rarity held for most TCR sequences, but there were some public TCRs that occurred in many donors.

CDR1 is LGHNA, CDR2 YNFKEQ, per germline. The CDR3 runs to 17 residues. Trimming stripped 1 base from V and 0 bases from J, with 13 bases between. The PCR made use of 60 Vbeta and 13 Jbeta primers. Only in-frame clones appear in the TCRdb table, and some are missing; sequencing was by immunoSEQ multiplex PCR. The sample consists of 150,000 to 200,000 clones, 80% of them appearing once. The sample taken for sequencing was PBMCs. This sequence joins TRBV4-2 and TRBJ1-3; D gene ambiguous. The TCR comes from a man aged 25-45 years in good health and CMV-seropositive. In DNA, the CDR3 is TGTGCCAGCAGCCAAGCCCCCCAGAGGAGCTCTGGAAACACCATATATTTT. Translating it yields CASSQAPQRSSGNTIYF.